Described below is a single TCR beta chain sequence and its context. The record originates from a study of blood T cell repertoires in COVID-19. Only in-frame clones appear in the TCRdb table, and some are missing; sequencing was by immunoSEQ multiplex PCR. The sample has fewer than 600,000 clones, about 88% seen once. While infection was still active, Seattle patients were enrolled and then followed longitudinally. The TCR was taken from a man between 18 and 29 years old with COVID-19, enrolled during active disease. The specimen sequenced was peripheral blood.

Here the CDR3 DNA reads TGTGCCAGCAGCCCGGGAGGGGGCATTGATTCACCCCTCCACTTT. Its protein product is CASSPGGGIDSPLHF. The chain recombines TRBV6-5 with TRBJ1-6; 7 bases agree with TRBD1. Germline-derived CDR1 and CDR2 are MNHEY and SVGAGI. The CDR3 extends over 15 amino acids. Trimming took 6 bases from V and 8 from J; bases not matched to a gene: 10.